This paragraph covers one T cell receptor beta chain sequence. Its antigen is undetermined. This may be a read error, as it is one base from a much larger clone. These data come from a study of molecular identifiers for immune sequencing clone quantification. Study conclusions and caveats: Clones above 20 RNA copies contained over 98% of effector molecules and under 1% of naive molecules.

Libraries of naive CD8 T cells were made from around 20,000 to 1,000,000 sorted cells. They used 10%, 30% or 50% RNA. TCRdb passed the PCR reads through MiXCR, listing each CDR3 protein once. Found here are roughly 630,000 distinct CDR3 sequences, roughly 25% of them singletons; the top ten hold about 0.73%. Looked up from germline, CDR1 is SGHRS and CDR2 is YFSETQ. Trimming at V came to 4 bases and at J to 5 bases, leaving 5 bases not matched to a gene. The CDR3 is 14 amino acids. J is TRBJ1-5 and V is TRBV5-1, with 8 bases that match TRBD1. Sequenced input: naive CD8+ T cells from blood, with Jurkat cell RNA spiked in. The subset: FACS-sorted CD8+CD4-CCR7+CD45RA+ naive T cells. This sequence was found in a human donor in good health. Some libraries in this study had Jurkat cell RNA spiked in. The CDR3 coding sequence is TGCGCCAGCAGCACCGTGACAGGGGATCAGCCCCAGCATTTT. It encodes CASSTVTGDQPQHF.